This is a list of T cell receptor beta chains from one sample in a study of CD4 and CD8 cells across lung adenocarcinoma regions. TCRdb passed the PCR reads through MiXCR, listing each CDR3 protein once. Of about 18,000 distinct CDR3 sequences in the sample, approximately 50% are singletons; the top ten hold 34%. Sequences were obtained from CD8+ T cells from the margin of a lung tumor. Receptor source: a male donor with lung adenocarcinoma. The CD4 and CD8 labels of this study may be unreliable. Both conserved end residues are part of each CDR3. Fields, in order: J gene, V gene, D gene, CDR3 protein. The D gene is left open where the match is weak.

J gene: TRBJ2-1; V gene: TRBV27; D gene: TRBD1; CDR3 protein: CASSPGTGWMNEQFF
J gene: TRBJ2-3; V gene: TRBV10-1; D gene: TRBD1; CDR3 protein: CASSESRGTGLYF
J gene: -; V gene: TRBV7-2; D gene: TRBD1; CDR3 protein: CASSPGTGGPYEQYF
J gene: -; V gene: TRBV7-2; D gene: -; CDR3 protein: CASSPNVGTQETQYF
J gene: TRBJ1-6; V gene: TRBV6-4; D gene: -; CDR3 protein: CTSTPFPLNSPLHF
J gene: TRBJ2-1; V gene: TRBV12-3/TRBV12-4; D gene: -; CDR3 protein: CASSFVMRRKVDEQFF
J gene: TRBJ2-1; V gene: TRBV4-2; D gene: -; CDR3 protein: CASSQDGLAKQFF
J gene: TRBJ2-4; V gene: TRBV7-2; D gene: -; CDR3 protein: CACGLWGKDMQYF
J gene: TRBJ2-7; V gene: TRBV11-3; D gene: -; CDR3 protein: CASSPDSGAYEQYF
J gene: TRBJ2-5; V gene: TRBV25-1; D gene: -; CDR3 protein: CASSVKETQYF
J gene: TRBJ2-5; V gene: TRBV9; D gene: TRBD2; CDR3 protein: CASSAPLAGVQETQYF
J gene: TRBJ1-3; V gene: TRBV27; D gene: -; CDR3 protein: CASSLSPGNTIYF
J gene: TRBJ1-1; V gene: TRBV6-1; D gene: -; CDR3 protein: CASSVKGHTEAFF
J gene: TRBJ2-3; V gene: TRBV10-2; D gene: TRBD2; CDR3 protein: CASRISSGDTQYF
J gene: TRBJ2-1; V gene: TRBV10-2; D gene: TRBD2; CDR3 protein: CASMWGGEQFF
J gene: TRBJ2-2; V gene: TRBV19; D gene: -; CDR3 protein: CASRFDGPGELFF